Each of the 21 T cell receptor beta chains below was sequenced from the same sample in a study of regulatory T cells in long-lasting Graves disease. The time point here: persistent/refractory GD, antithyroid drugs over 5 years with positive TRAb. PBMC-extracted RNA yielded the TCR library. Relying on iRepertoire HTBI primers and Arm-PCR of CDR3 regions, the team built TCR beta libraries. TCRdb reprocessed the multiplex PCR reads via MiXCR and lists one record per CDR3 protein. The top ten clones hold approximately 27% of a sample with some 370,000 distinct CDR3 sequences, approximately 23% of them seen once. The specimen was peripheral blood mononuclear cells (PBMCs), collected when the disease was refractory, from a patient treated with antithyroid drugs. These receptors were obtained from a woman aged 35 to 49 with Graves disease.

The chain employs TRBV2 and TRBJ2-3; 8 nucleotides agree with TRBD2. The CDR3 consists of 14 residues. In germline, CDR1 is SNHLY, CDR2 FYNNEI. J was trimmed by 2 bases and V by 7 bases; bases with no gene match: 5. The CDR3 region is CASTGGAATDTQYF. The CDR3 DNA reads TGTGCCAGCACCGGGGGGGCCGCCACAGATACGCAGTATTTT.

This clonotype was detected only a few times. This CDR3 reads CASSLSGVDYEQYF. The CDR3 DNA follows: TGTGCCAGCAGTTTATCGGGAGTAGACTACGAGCAGTACTTC. The chain carries TRBV27 and TRBJ2-7; D is possibly TRBD2 (5 bases). The V and J ends lost 0 bases and 3 bases respectively, with 9 bases between them. Germline lookup yields CDR1 MNHEY and CDR2 SMNVEV (reference sequence). This CDR3 has 14 amino acids.

This clonotype occurred a few times. V gene TRBV7-2 combines with J gene TRBJ2-2; D ambiguous. Germline values: CDR1 SGHTA, CDR2 FQGNSA. This CDR3 is 13 amino acids long. With 5 bases removed from V and 8 bases from J, the gap between germline ends came to 12 bases. This CDR3 reads CASSPAIAGELFF. As DNA, the CDR3 is TGTGCCAGCAGCCCCGCTATTGCGGGGGAGCTGTTTTTT.

This clonotype has just one count. J is TRBJ2-7 and V is TRBV5-1; D unclear. V dropped 5 bases and J dropped 0 bases, with 12 bases sitting between them. CDR3 size: 14 residues. The V gene's germline CDR1 is SGHRS and CDR2 YFSETQ. The CDR3 sequence: CASRRTQSSYEQYF. CDR3 nucleotide sequence: TGCGCCAGCAGACGGACCCAAAGCTCCTACGAGCAGTACTTC.

There are many counts of this clonotype. The chain has TRBV7-8 and TRBJ2-7; possible D gene TRBD2, 7 bases. V lost 2 bases, J lost 7 bases, and 21 bases lay in between. Germline CDR1 is SGHVS and CDR2 is FQNEAQ. The CDR3 is 16 residues long. CDR3 bases: TGTGCCAGCAGCTTAAAGGCTAGCGGACAGCTCGGGGAGCAGTACTTC. Residues: CASSLKASGQLGEQYF. Full variable domain (missing parts from reference TRBV7-8 and TRBJ2-7): GAGVSQSPRYKVAKRGQDVALRCDPISGHVSLFWYQQALGQGPEFLTYFQNEAQLDKSGLPSDRFFAERPEGSVSTLKIQRTQQEDSAVYLCASSLKASGQLGEQYFGPGTRLTVT.

This clonotype was seen a few times. The chain links TRBV28 to TRBJ2-3; 8 bases align to TRBD2. CDR3 size: 14 residues. V gave up 3 bases and J gave up 7 bases; unmatched junction bases: 6. Germline V gene lookup returns CDR1 MDHEN and CDR2 SYDVKM. CDR3 residues: CASSFASGSYTQYF. The CDR3 DNA reads TGTGCCAGCAGTTTCGCGAGCGGGAGCTATACGCAGTATTTT.

This clonotype was recorded a few times. The CDR3 loop reads CSAGPGVNQPQHF. In DNA, the CDR3 is TGCAGTGCCGGTCCGGGGGTCAATCAGCCCCAGCATTTT. The chain uses TRBV20-1 and TRBJ1-5; weak D call: TRBD1 (5 bases). From germline, CDR1 is DFQATT and CDR2 SNEGSKA (reference sequence). This CDR3 contains 13 residues. Trimming cost V 6 bases and J 3 bases, with 12 bases left between them.

About this clonotype itself: A much larger clone differs by one base, so this may be a read error. This chain joins TRBV6-1 and TRBJ1-1, with D hard to call. Germline CDR1 MNHNS, CDR2 SASEGT. The CDR3 totals 13 residues. V lost 6 bases, J lost 9 bases, and 17 bases lay in between. CDR3: CASRGTKGVQAFF. Here the CDR3 DNA reads TGTGCCAGCAGGGGAACCAAGGGAGTACAAGCTTTCTTT.

This chain joins TRBV4-1 and TRBJ1-1; tentatively, D is TRBD1 (6 bases). This CDR3 is 14 amino acids long. V lost 1 base to trimming and J lost 5 bases, with 11 bases between them. The germline gives CDR1 MGHRA, CDR2 YSYEKL. The CDR3 bases are TGCGCCAGCAGCCAAGGAGACAGGATGACTGAAGCTTTCTTT. Its translation is CASSQGDRMTEAFF.

There are a few counts of this clonotype. V is TRBV6-4 and J is TRBJ2-2, with 10 bases identical to TRBD2. This CDR3 has 15 residues. Trimming at V came to 6 bases and at J to 6 bases, leaving 7 bases not matched to a gene. Germline loops: CDR1 MRHNA, CDR2 SNTAGT. In DNA, the CDR3 is TGTGCCAGCAGCAGCGGGAGGGCCCCACCCGGGGAGCTGTTTTTT. It codes for CASSSGRAPPGELFF.

This clonotype was detected only a few times. The chain employs TRBV20-1 and TRBJ2-7; possibly TRBD1 for D (5 bases). There are 14 residues in the CDR3. The V end lost 4 bases, the J end lost 5 bases, and 18 bases lay between the germline ends. CDR1 and CDR2 from the germline V gene are DFQATT and SNEGSKA (reference sequence). The CDR3 nucleotides are TGCAGTGCTACCGGAACAGGCCTGTGGGACGAGCAGTACTTC. The encoded protein is CSATGTGLWDEQYF.

This clonotype has ten or more counts. V usage is TRBV20-1 and J usage is TRBJ2-1; unclear D gene. The CDR3 runs 12 residues. V was shortened by 6 bases and J by 6 bases, with 12 bases between the two germline ends. Germline lookup yields CDR1 DFQATT and CDR2 SNEGSKA (reference sequence). CDR3 sequence: CSARPYGNEQFF. The DNA for the CDR3 is TGCAGTGCGAGACCATATGGCAATGAGCAGTTCTTC.

Notes on this clonotype: A much more abundant neighbour one base away suggests this may be a read error. The V and J genes are TRBV28 and TRBJ2-6; unclear D gene. The CDR3 loop spans 14 amino acids. Germline CDR1 MDHEN, CDR2 SYDVKM. CDR3 protein: CAGSLWLHSNVLTF. The CDR3 DNA is TGTGCCGGCAGTTTATGGTTACACAGCAACGTCCTGACTTTC.

In this sample, this clonotype turned up a few times. The chain links TRBV18 to TRBJ1-5, with D tentatively TRBD1 (5 bases). V shed 3 bases and J shed 1 base, with 13 bases lying between them. The germline CDR1 and CDR2 sequences are KGHSH and LQKENI. This CDR3 is built from 16 residues. DNA for the CDR3: TGTGCCAGCTCACCTTACGGGGCAGGGAGCAATCAGCCCCAGCATTTT. Translated, it gives CASSPYGAGSNQPQHF.

This clonotype was seen a few times. CDR3: CASSPGWGGSLFF. The CDR3 nucleotides are TGTGCCAGCAGCCCGGGCTGGGGAGGGTCGCTGTTTTTT. The chain is built from TRBV3-1 and TRBJ1-4; no reliable D call. Trimming took off 4 bases at V and 14 bases at J, with 17 bases between the two ends. From germline, CDR1 is LGHDT and CDR2 YNNKEL (reference sequence). The CDR3 is made up of 13 amino acids.

This clonotype was counted only a few times. The chain couples TRBV6-1 to TRBJ2-1; 14 bases map to TRBD2. The CDR3 is made up of 14 amino acids. Trimming at V came to 8 bases and at J to 8 bases, leaving 5 bases not matched to a gene. Germline CDR1 MNHNS, CDR2 SASEGT. The CDR3 region is CASGGTSGSYEQFF. CDR3 in DNA: TGTGCCAGCGGGGGGACTAGCGGGAGCTATGAGCAGTTCTTC.

This clonotype has a count of ten or more. V is TRBV28 and J is TRBJ1-6; TRBD1 is a possible D gene (5 bases). Germline V gives CDR1 MDHEN, CDR2 SYDVKM. Trimming shortened V by 6 bases and J by 11 bases, and 17 bases separated the two germline ends. The CDR3 covers 14 residues. CDR3 sequence (DNA): TGTGCCAGCAGATTCAGGACGGGGGACCCACCCCTCCACTTT. This translates into CASRFRTGDPPLHF.

On this clonotype itself: Just one base apart from a much larger clone, this may be a read error. This sequence joins TRBV6-5 and TRBJ1-5, with TRBD1 identical over 7 bases. Trimming cost V 4 bases and J 2 bases; bases outside gene matches: 20. The germline CDR1 and CDR2 sequences are MNHEY and SVGAGI. The CDR3 is made up of 20 amino acids. The CDR3 sequence: CASSCGRQGVDHRGNQPQHF. CDR3 coding DNA: TGTGCCAGCAGTTGCGGTCGACAGGGAGTGGATCATAGGGGCAATCAGCCCCAGCATTTT.

This clonotype appeared many times. V gene TRBV6-1 combines with J gene TRBJ1-1; D ambiguous. Germline V gives CDR1 MNHNS, CDR2 SASEGT. The V end lost 4 bases, the J end lost 0 bases, and 9 bases lay between the germline ends. The CDR3 length is 14 residues. As DNA, the CDR3 is TGTGCCAGCAGTGTATGGGCGGTGAACACTGAAGCTTTCTTT. It yields the protein CASSVWAVNTEAFF.

This clonotype was seen a handful of times. V gene TRBV14 combines with J gene TRBJ2-2; possibly TRBD1 for D (5 bases). The length of the CDR3 is 15 residues. Deletions cut 4 bases from V and 1 base from J, with 10 bases between. Germline V gene sequence: CDR1 SGHDN, CDR2 FVKESK. CDR3 in DNA: TGTGCCAGCAGCCCCATTGGACAGAACACCGGGGAGCTGTTTTTT. This translates into CASSPIGQNTGELFF. Based on the CDR3 plus reference TRBV14 and TRBJ2-2, the full variable domain is EAGVTQFPSHSVIEKGQTVTLRCDPISGHDNLYWYRRVMGKEIKFLLHFVKESKQDESGMPNNRFLAERTGGTYSTLKVQPAELEDSGVYFCASSPIGQNTGELFFGEGSRLTVL.

The chain has TRBV4-1 and TRBJ2-4; 8 bases fit TRBD2. Looked up from germline, CDR1 is MGHRA and CDR2 is YSYEKL. The CDR3 spans 19 residues. With V trimmed by 4 bases and J by 0 bases, 14 bases remained unmatched. The CDR3 region is CASSPQGWRGDLAKNIQYF. The CDR3 DNA follows: TGCGCCAGCAGCCCCCAGGGTTGGCGGGGGGATTTAGCCAAAAACATTCAGTACTTC.